The 9 T cell receptor beta chains below all came from one sample that was sequenced in a study of OX40 agonist ivuxolimab in advanced cancers. Clones were sequenced by immunoSEQ multiplex PCR, and TCRdb holds only the in-frame ones, with some missing. This table has 130,000 or so clones, approximately 92% appearing once. The material sequenced was CD4+ or CD8+ T cells sorted from blood, taken in a trial of the OX40 agonist ivuxolimab. Receptor source: an adult with an advanced solid tumor such as melanoma, head and neck, liver or kidney cancer.

This sequence joins TRBV11-2 and TRBJ1-1; no reliable D call. Germline V gene sequence: CDR1 SGHAT, CDR2 FQNNGV. The CDR3 length is 13 residues. V lost 3 bases, J lost 5 bases, and 10 bases lay in between. The CDR3 is CASSLERKTEAFF. The CDR3 DNA follows: TGTGCCAGCAGCTTGGAGCGAAAAACTGAAGCTTTCTTT. Complete variable domain (other parts from reference TRBV11-2 and TRBJ1-1): EAGVAQSPRYKIIEKRQSVAFWCNPISGHATLYWYQQILGQGPKLLIQFQNNGVVDDSQLPKDRFSAERLKGVDSTLKIQPAKLEDSAVYLCASSLERKTEAFFGQGTRLTVV.

V gene TRBV7-9 combines with J gene TRBJ1-1; D is unresolved. Germline CDR1 and CDR2: SEHNR and FQNEAQ (reference sequence). Trimming removed 5 bases at V and 4 bases at J, with 11 bases between. CDR3 length equals 13 residues. CDR3 nucleotides: TGTGCCAGCAGCCCAAGCGGGAGCACTGAAGCTTTCTTT. It yields the protein CASSPSGSTEAFF.

Only one count was recorded for this clone. The rearrangement joins TRBV23-1 to TRBJ2-7; the D is unclear. Being an ORF, TRBV23-1 has a function that is uncertain. V was pared by 2 bases and J by 2 bases, with 22 bases between. The CDR3 consists of 18 residues. CDR3 nucleotide sequence: TGCGCCAGCAGTCAAAATTGGCTTGGTGGTCCTCCTCCCTACGAGCAGTACTTC. Its protein product is CASSQNWLGGPPPYEQYF.

This chain uses TRBV21-1 with TRBJ1-1. TRBV21-1 constitutes a pseudogene. This CDR3 contains 15 residues. The CDR3 reads CASNYPGAPGTEAFF. The CDR3 nucleotides read TGTGCCAGCAACTACCCGGGGGCGCCGGGCACTGAAGCTTTCTTT.

This clone appeared a single time. The V call is TRBV7-9, the J call TRBJ2-3, with a possible D match to TRBD1 (6 bases). The length of the CDR3 is 14 residues. V lost 5 bases and J 1 base, leaving 10 bases between the germline ends. Germline CDR1 SEHNR, CDR2 FQNEAQ (reference sequence). In DNA, the CDR3 is TGTGCCAGCAGCCCTCACAGGGGCACAGATACGCAGTATTTT. Translation: CASSPHRGTDTQYF.

The V and J genes are TRBV5-6 and TRBJ2-7; weak D call: TRBD2 (6 bases). The CDR3 spans 14 residues. Germline V lookup: CDR1 SGHDT, CDR2 YYEEEE. V dropped 0 bases and J dropped 4 bases, with 11 bases sitting between them. CDR3 nucleotides: TGTGCCAGCAGCTTGGTGGGGGGAAGGTACGAGCAGTACTTC. It codes for CASSLVGGRYEQYF.

The chain employs TRBV28 and TRBJ2-7, with 8 bases fitting TRBD1. The V gene's germline CDR1 is MDHEN and CDR2 SYDVKM. CDR3 length: 16 amino acids. Unmatched junction bases numbered 10, after V lost 5 bases and J lost 1 base. The CDR3 DNA follows: TGTGCCAGCAGTACCATGAGCAGGGGGCTTTCCTACGAGCAGTACTTC. This gives the protein CASSTMSRGLSYEQYF.

The rearrangement joins TRBV6-5 to TRBJ2-2; perhaps TRBD2 as D (6 bases). CDR1 is MNHEY, CDR2 SVGAGI, per germline. This CDR3 is 13 amino acids long. V dropped 7 bases and J dropped 2 bases, with 8 bases sitting between them. The CDR3 loop reads CASTGVNTGELFF. CDR3 DNA: TGTGCCAGCACGGGGGTTAACACCGGGGAGCTGTTTTTT.

The chain has TRBV6-1 and TRBJ1-5; tentatively, D is TRBD1 (5 bases). V was clipped by 8 bases and J by 3 bases, with 14 bases between them. In germline, CDR1 is MNHNS, CDR2 SASEGT. The CDR3 spans 14 residues. CDR3: CASGGVVFNQPQHF. CDR3 nucleotide sequence: TGTGCCAGCGGGGGGGTAGTGTTCAATCAGCCCCAGCATTTT.